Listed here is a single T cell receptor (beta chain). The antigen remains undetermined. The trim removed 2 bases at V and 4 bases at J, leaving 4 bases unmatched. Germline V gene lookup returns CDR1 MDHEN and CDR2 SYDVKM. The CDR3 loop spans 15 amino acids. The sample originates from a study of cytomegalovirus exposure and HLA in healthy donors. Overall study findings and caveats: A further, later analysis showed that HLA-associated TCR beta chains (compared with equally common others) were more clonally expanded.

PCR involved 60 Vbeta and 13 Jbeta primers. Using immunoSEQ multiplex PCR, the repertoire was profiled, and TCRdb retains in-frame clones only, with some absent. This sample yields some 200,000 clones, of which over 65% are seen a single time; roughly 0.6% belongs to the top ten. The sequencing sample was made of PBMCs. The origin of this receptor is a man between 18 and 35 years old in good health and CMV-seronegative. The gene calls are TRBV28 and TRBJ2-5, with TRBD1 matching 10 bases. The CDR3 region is CASSLGGTGAETQYF. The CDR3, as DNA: TGTGCCAGCAGTTTAGGTGGGACAGGGGCAGAGACCCAGTACTTC.